The rows below give T cell receptor beta chains drawn from one sample of a study of blood T cell repertoires in COVID-19. The method was immunoSEQ multiplex PCR; TCRdb's version includes in-frame clones alone and lacks a portion of them. The sample shows approximately 410,000 clones, 86% of them seen only once. Sequencing was done on a sample of peripheral blood. These receptors were collected from a woman in her 30s with active or convalescent COVID-19. CDR3s include the opening cysteine and the closing phenylalanine or tryptophan. D genes are given only for firm matches. Rows may omit the clone size; those that give it use once, few, many or a size class.

d_call clone_size j_call v_call cdr3_nt cdr3_aa
TRBD1 few TRBJ1-6 TRBV27 TGTGCCAGCAGTTCCGAAGTTCGACAGGGGAGCAATTCACCCCTCCACTTT CASSSEVRQGSNSPLHF
TRBD2 NA TRBJ2-2 TRBV9 TGTGCCAGCAGCCCCCTCTTAGCGGGGGGCACCACCGGGGAGCTGTTTTTT CASSPLLAGGTTGELFF
NA NA TRBJ1-4 TRBV30 TGTGCCTGGGATCAGGATACGATCGAAAAACTGTTTTTT CAWDQDTIEKLFF
TRBD1 NA TRBJ2-2 TRBV13 TGTGCCAGCAGTCTTTTGGGACAGGGGGCAAGCGGGGAGCTGTTTTTT CASSLLGQGASGELFF
NA NA TRBJ1-2 TRBV4-1 TGCGCCAGCAGCCAAGAAGTACGGGGATACTATGGCTACACCTTC CASSQEVRGYYGYTF
NA NA TRBJ1-1 TRBV9 TGTGCCAGCAGCTCGTTGACAGACCTGAACACTGAAGCTTTCTTT CASSSLTDLNTEAFF
NA NA TRBJ1-2 TRBV30 TGTGCCTGGAGTGTAAGGGGAGGCTATGGCTACACCTTC CAWSVRGGYGYTF
NA NA TRBJ1-1 TRBV5-1 TGCGCCAGCAGCTTGGCCGGCTGGGAGCAAGCTTTCTTT CASSLAGWEQAFF
NA NA TRBJ2-7 TRBV4-1 TGCGCCAGCAGCCAACAGGGAGGCCAAGTGTACGAGCAGTACTTC CASSQQGGQVYEQYF
TRBD1 NA TRBJ2-7 TRBV27 TGTGCCAGCAGTCCCGGGACAGAGTACGAGCAGTACTTC CASSPGTEYEQYF
TRBD1 NA TRBJ1-5 TRBV27 TGTGCCAGCAGGACAGGGCATCAGCCCCAGCATTTT CASRTGHQPQHF
NA NA TRBJ1-4 TRBV19 TGTGCCAGTAGAATTGCGGCCTCAACTAATGAAAAACTGTTTTTT CASRIAASTNEKLFF
NA NA TRBJ1-1 TRBV5-1 TGCGCCAGCAGCAAGGACAGCGGCACTGAAGCTTTCTTT CASSKDSGTEAFF
NA NA TRBJ1-1 TRBV27 TGTGCCAGCAGTTTCGCGCAGGGTAACACTGAAGCTTTCTTT CASSFAQGNTEAFF
NA NA TRBJ1-2 TRBV5-1 TGCGCCAGCAGCGAGTTCCACAGGGAGCTAAATGGCTACACCTTC CASSEFHRELNGYTF
TRBD2 NA TRBJ2-5 TRBV4-2 TGTGCCAGCTCCGGACTAGCGGGGGAAGGCCAAGAGACCCAGTACTTC CASSGLAGEGQETQYF
NA NA TRBJ2-7 TRBV18 TGTGCCAGCTCACCCAATTCGGCCGCGGGCGAGCAGTACTTC CASSPNSAAGEQYF
TRBD1 NA TRBJ1-1 TRBV5-1 TGCGCCAGCAGCAAGGGACAGGGGATGAACACTGAAGCTTTCTTT CASSKGQGMNTEAFF
TRBD2 NA TRBJ2-2 TRBV2 TGTGCCAGCAGTGATTTACTAGCGAGAACCGGGGAGCTGTTTTTT CASSDLLARTGELFF
NA NA TRBJ1-5 TRBV7-2 TGTGCCAGCAGCCTCCGGGGTAATCAGCCCCAGCATTTT CASSLRGNQPQHF
NA NA TRBJ1-5 TRBV15 TGTGCCACCAGCAGAGGGGACACCAGCAATCAGCCCCAGCATTTT CATSRGDTSNQPQHF
TRBD1 NA TRBJ1-5 TRBV6-5 TGTGCCAGTTTAGTCGGACAGGGGCTAAATCAGCCCCAGCATTTT CASLVGQGLNQPQHF
TRBD1 NA TRBJ1-1 TRBV7-2 TGTGCCAGCAGCTTAACGACAGGGACCCTGAACACTGAAGCTTTCTTT CASSLTTGTLNTEAFF
NA few TRBJ1-2 TRBV4-1 TGCGCCAGCAGCCAAGATGCGGCAGTCAACTATGGCTACACCTTC CASSQDAAVNYGYTF